This T cell receptor beta chain was sequenced in a study of CD8 T cells in ankylosing spondylitis. Study-level points and caveats: Within ankylosing spondylitis blood, a TCR beta motif made up of under 10 highly homologous variants appeared to be characteristic. In reactive arthritis synovial fluid and blood, some motif variants had been reported before.

This clonotype has at least ten counts. Its antigen is not identified. TCRdb re-analysed the 5' RACE reads in MiXCR, keeping a single row per CDR3 protein. The sample yields about 220,000 distinct CDR3 sequences, around 6.6% seen once. The junction had 8 bases not matched to a gene; V was cut back by 6 bases and J by 6 bases. The CDR3 extends over 14 amino acids. The clonotype comes from a male donor with ankylosing spondylitis. Sequencing was done on a sample of blood, either unsorted or a sorted T cell fraction (not recorded which). The chain joins TRBV12-3 or TRBV12-4 to TRBJ1-2, with TRBD1 matching over 9 bases. The chain's CDR3 is CASSFSGTGNGYTF. CDR3 nucleotide sequence: TGTGCCAGCAGCTTTTCAGGGACAGGGAATGGCTACACCTTC.